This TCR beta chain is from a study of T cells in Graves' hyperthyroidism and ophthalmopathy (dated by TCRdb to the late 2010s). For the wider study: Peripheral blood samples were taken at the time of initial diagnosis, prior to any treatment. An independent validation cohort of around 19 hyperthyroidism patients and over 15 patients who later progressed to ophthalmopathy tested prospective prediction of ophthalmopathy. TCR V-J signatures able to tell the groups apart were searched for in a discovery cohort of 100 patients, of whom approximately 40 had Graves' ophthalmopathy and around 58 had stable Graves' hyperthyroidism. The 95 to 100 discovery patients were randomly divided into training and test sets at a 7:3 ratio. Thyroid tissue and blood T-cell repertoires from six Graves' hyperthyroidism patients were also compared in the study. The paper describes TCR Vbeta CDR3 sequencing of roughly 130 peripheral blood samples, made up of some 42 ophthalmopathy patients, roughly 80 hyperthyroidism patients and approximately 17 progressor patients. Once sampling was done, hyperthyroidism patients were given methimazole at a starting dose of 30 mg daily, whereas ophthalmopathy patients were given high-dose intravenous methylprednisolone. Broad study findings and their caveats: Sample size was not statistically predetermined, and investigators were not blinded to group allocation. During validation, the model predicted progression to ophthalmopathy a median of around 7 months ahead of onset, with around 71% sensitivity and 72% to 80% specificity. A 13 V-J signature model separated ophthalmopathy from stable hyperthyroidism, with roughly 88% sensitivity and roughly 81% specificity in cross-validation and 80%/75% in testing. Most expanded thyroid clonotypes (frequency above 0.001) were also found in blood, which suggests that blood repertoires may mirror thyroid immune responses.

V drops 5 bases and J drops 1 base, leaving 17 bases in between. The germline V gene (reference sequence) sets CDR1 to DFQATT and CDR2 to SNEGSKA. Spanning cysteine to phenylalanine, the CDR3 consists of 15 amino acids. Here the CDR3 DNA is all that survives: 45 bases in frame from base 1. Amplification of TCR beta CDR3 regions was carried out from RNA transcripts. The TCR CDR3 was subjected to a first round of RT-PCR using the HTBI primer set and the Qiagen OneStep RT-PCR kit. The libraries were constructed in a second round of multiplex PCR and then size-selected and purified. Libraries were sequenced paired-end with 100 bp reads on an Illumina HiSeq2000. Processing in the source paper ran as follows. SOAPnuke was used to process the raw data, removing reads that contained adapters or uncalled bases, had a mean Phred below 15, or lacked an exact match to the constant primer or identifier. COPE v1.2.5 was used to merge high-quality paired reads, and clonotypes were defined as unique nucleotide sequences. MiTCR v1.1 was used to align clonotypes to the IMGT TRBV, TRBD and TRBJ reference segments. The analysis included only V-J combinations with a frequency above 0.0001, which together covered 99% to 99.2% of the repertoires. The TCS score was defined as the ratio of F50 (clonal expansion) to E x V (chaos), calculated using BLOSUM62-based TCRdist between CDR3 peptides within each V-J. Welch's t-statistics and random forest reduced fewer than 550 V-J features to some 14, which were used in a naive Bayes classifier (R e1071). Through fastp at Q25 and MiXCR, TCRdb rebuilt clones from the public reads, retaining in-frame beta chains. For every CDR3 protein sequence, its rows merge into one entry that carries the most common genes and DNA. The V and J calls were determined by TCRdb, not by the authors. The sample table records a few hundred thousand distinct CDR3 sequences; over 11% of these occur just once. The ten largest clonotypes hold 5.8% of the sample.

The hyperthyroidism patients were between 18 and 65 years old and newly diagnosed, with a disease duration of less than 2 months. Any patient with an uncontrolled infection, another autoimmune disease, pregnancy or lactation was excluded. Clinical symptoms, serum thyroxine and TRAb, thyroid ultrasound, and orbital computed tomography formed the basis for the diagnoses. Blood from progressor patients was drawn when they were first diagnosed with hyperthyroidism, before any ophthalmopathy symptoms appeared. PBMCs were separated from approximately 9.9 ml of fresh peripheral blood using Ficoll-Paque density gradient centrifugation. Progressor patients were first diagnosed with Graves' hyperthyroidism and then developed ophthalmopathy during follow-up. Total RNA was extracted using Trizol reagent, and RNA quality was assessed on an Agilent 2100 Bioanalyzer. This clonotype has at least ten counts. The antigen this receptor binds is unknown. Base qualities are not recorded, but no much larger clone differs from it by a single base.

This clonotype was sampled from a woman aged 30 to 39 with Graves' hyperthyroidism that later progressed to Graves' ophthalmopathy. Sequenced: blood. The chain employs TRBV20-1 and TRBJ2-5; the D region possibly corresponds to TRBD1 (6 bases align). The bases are TGCAGTGCTTCCCCAGGATGGGGGCGCCAAGAGACCCAGTACTTC. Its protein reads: CSASPGWGRQETQYF.